This TCR beta chain was sequenced in a study of molecular identifiers for immune sequencing clone quantification (dated by TCRdb to 2017 to 2018). Regarding the study in general: For a replicate experiment, RNA from around 20,000 or 100,000 naive CD8 T cells was divided into five aliquots, of which four were sequenced. The study was a methods study using CD8 T cells to benchmark molecular-identifier clustering-based TCR repertoire sequencing (MIDCIRS) and TCR RNA copy counting. General findings and caveats noted by the study authors: Clones above 20 RNA copies held over 98% of molecules in CMV-specific effector cells but under 1% in naive cells. Without barcode sub-clustering, chimeric consensus sequences inflated TCR diversity; chimeras reached as high as 47%. Identical TCR molecules sharing a barcode could cause highly expanded clone sizes to be underestimated. Naive libraries contained spiked-in Jurkat TCR RNA (approximately nine copies' worth), which is not part of the donor repertoire. About 2.9 recovered TCR RNA copies per cell were obtained by modeling, versus around 9.8 by digital PCR, implying a capture efficiency of about 30%. A single cell's worth of spiked-in Jurkat TCR RNA was reported detectable even among around 1 million naive CD8 T cells.

This clonotype is characterized as medium-sized (0.01 to 0.1%). Its binding antigen is unknown. Per-base qualities were not stored, and no clone one base away is much larger. Library prep was done by PCR. This sample was sequenced with an Illumina HiSeq 4000. Preparation of bulk TCR libraries followed a previously described approach, with the TCR primers listed in Table S5. The Qiagen AllPrep DNA/RNA kit was used to purify total RNA. Before analysis, reads from multiple sequencing runs of one library were combined. Regarding the original processing steps: Reads were retained only if the reads had an exact TCR constant sequence, and the retained reads were trimmed to 150 nt and grouped according to their 12-nt molecular barcodes. Reads within each barcode group were sub-clustered using a 15% Levenshtein threshold, and quality-weighted consensus sequences were constructed for each RNA molecule. Non-functional sequences were excluded, and lower-count sequences lying one edit away from another sequence were also excluded. Barcode sub-clusters with fewer than 20% of the maximum read count were removed, based on fitting two negative binomial distributions. TCRdb took the public reads, trimmed them with fastp at Q25, ran MiXCR for clone calling and kept in-frame beta chains. Merged by CDR3 protein, the rows form single entries marked with the most common genes and DNA. The V and J calls follow TCRdb's processing rather than the paper's. The table for this sample lists 6,000 to 7,000 distinct CDR3 sequences; around 15% of them were counted only once. The top ten constitute 2.3% of the sample.

The CDR3 numbers 12 residues from cysteine through phenylalanine. Of all the DNA, just the CDR3 is kept, 36 bases in frame from base 1. V was cut back by 7 bases and J by 8 bases, leaving a gap of 14 bases between them. CDR1 and CDR2 are read off the germline V gene (reference sequence) as SEHNR and FQNEAQ. Libraries of naive CD8 T cells were built from approximately 20,000 to 980,000 sorted cells, with 10%, 30% or 50% of the purified RNA used. Naive CD8 T cells were FACS-sorted as CD8+CD4-CCR7+CD45RA+ on a BD FACSAria II into RLT Plus buffer. To test detection sensitivity, Jurkat RNA equivalent to ten TCR copies was spiked into samples of about 17,000-1,100,000 naive CD8 T cells. Enrichment of CD8 T cells was performed with RosetteSep CD8+ T Cell Enrichment Cocktail and Ficoll-Paque, after which ACK red cell lysis was carried out.

This clonotype originated in a human donor in good health. Some libraries in this study had Jurkat cell RNA spiked in. Input material: naive CD8+ T cells from blood, with Jurkat cell RNA spiked in. Sample cell subset or site, as interpreted from the label and publication: FACS-sorted CD8+CD4-CCR7+CD45RA+ naive T cells. This receptor chain uses TRBV7-9 and TRBJ1-1; the D gene cannot be named for sure. In nucleotide form, the sequence is TGTGCCAGCATCAGCACCTGGTCCGAAGCTTTCTTT. This yields the protein CASISTWSEAFF. Reference TRBV7-9 and TRBJ1-1 genes cover what lies past the CDR3, so the full variable domain is DTGVSQNPRHKITKRGQNVTFRCDPISEHNRLYWYRQTLGQGPEFLTYFQNEAQLEKSRLLSDRFSAERPKGSFSTLEIQRTEQGDSAMYLCASISTWSEAFFGQGTRLTVV.